These 19 T cell receptor beta chains came from one sample sequenced in a study of response to subunit inactivated influenza vaccine. TCRdb reprocessed the RT-PCR reads with MiXCR, giving one entry per CDR3 protein. The sample includes a few hundred thousand distinct CDR3 sequences, 11% to 15% of them seen just once. Source: PBMCs from blood, taken about 12 days after vaccination. These receptors originate from a man between 45 and 60 years old who received an inactivated influenza vaccine.

This clonotype was detected a few times. This chain connects TRBV28 to TRBJ2-1; a possible D gene is TRBD2 (5 bases). Trimming stripped 3 bases from V and 5 bases from J, with 14 bases between. The CDR3 consists of 15 residues. Germline V gives CDR1 MDHEN, CDR2 SYDVKM. The CDR3 DNA reads as TGTGCCAGCAGTTTCGTAGCCGGGCGGGACAATGAGCAGTTCTTC. This gives the protein CASSFVAGRDNEQFF.

This clonotype was observed once. The chain joins TRBV20-1 to TRBJ2-1, with a weak D call TRBD2 (5 bases). The CDR3 sequence is 14 residues long. Deletions cut 3 bases from V and 1 base from J, with 10 bases between. CDR1 DFQATT and CDR2 SNEGSKA come from the germline V gene (reference sequence). The CDR3 loop is CSARKADSYNEQFF. Here the CDR3 DNA reads TGCAGTGCTAGGAAAGCGGATTCCTACAATGAGCAGTTCTTC.

V and J are TRBV2 and TRBJ2-7; no reliable D call. V was trimmed by 6 bases and J by 4 bases, leaving 10 bases between them. Germline CDR1 is SNHLY and CDR2 is FYNNEI. The CDR3 consists of 12 residues. The CDR3 is CASSPNQYEQYF. The CDR3 coding sequence is TGTGCCAGCAGCCCCAACCAGTACGAGCAGTACTTC.

This clonotype was recorded at least ten times. The chain has TRBV20-1 and TRBJ1-1; 8 nucleotides match TRBD1. With V trimmed by 0 bases and J by 1 base, 4 bases remained unmatched. Germline assignment: CDR1 DFQATT and CDR2 SNEGSKA (reference sequence). The CDR3 is 15 amino acids. The CDR3 spells CSARDSGQGNTEAFF. The CDR3 coding sequence is TGCAGTGCTAGAGACTCAGGACAGGGGAACACTGAAGCTTTCTTT.

This clonotype was detected many times. The junction departs from germline at one end; a sequencing error may be responsible. This rearrangement joins TRBV7-2 to TRBJ2-5; 10 positions match TRBD2. CDR1 is SGHTA, CDR2 FQGNSA, per germline. The CDR3 runs to 14 residues. The CDR3 loop reads CASSLAGVQETQYF. CDR3 sequence (DNA): TGTGCCAGCAGCCTAGCGGGAGTGCAAGAGACCCAGTACTTC.

The rearrangement joins TRBV14 to TRBJ2-1; D might be TRBD2 (6 bases). This CDR3 contains 12 residues. V was clipped by 1 base and J by 9 bases, with 7 bases between them. CDR1 and CDR2 from the germline V gene are SGHDN and FVKESK. Here the CDR3 DNA reads TGTGCCAGCAGCCAAGCGGGGGTTGAGCAGTTCTTC. This sequence encodes CASSQAGVEQFF.

This clonotype was found a few times. The CDR3 spells CASSVGIGTEAFF. CDR3 nucleotide sequence: TGTGCCAGCTCCGTGGGGATAGGCACTGAAGCTTTCTTT. The chain is built from TRBV12-3 or TRBV12-4 and TRBJ1-1; D unclear. Trimming took 8 bases from V and 4 from J, leaving 14 bases between them. The CDR3 is 13 residues long.

This clonotype was picked up a small number of times. The chain recombines TRBV21-1 with TRBJ2-7; TRBD1, as called in the table, went unchecked against the DNA. TRBV21-1 is designated a pseudogene. The CDR3 loop spans 15 amino acids. The CDR3 protein is CASSKGCQGWDEQYF. The CDR3 DNA reads as TGTGCCAGCAGCAAAGGTTGCCAGGGTTGGGACGAGCAGTACTTC.

This clonotype turned up a few times. The genes are TRBV29-1 and TRBJ1-2, with a weak D call TRBD1 (5 bases). Trimming left V 3 bases short and J 7 bases short, with 15 bases between. The CDR3 contains 13 residues. Germline-derived CDR1 and CDR2 are SQVTM and ANQGSEA. The DNA for the CDR3 is TGCAGCGTTGATTCCGGTGGCGGGGGTGGCTACACCTTC. As protein: CSVDSGGGGGYTF.

This clonotype has ten or more counts. The CDR3 sequence is CASSAGTGMNTEAFF. CDR3 in DNA: TGTGCCAGCAGCGCCGGGACAGGGATGAACACTGAAGCTTTCTTT. This sequence joins TRBV7-9 and TRBJ1-1, with 9 bases aligning to TRBD1. The junction had 4 bases not matched to a gene; V was cut back by 5 bases and J by 0 bases. Germline lookup yields CDR1 SEHNR and CDR2 FQNEAQ (reference sequence). The CDR3 is made up of 15 amino acids.

The chain carries TRBV15 and TRBJ2-1, with no clear D. The ends were cut back, 3 bases at V and 4 bases at J, with 7 bases in the middle. Per the germline V gene, CDR1 is LNHNV and CDR2 is YYDKDF (reference sequence). The CDR3 is 13 amino acids. The chain's CDR3 is CATSRAEYNEQFF. For the CDR3, the DNA is TGTGCCACCAGCAGGGCAGAGTACAATGAGCAGTTCTTC.

This clonotype was observed at least ten times. The gene calls are TRBV6-5 and TRBJ2-3; tentatively, D is TRBD1 (6 bases). V lost 6 bases and J 1 base, leaving 8 bases between the germline ends. The CDR3 loop spans 13 amino acids. Germline CDR1 and CDR2: MNHEY and SVGAGI. CDR3 protein: CASSYRGTDTQYF. CDR3 bases: TGTGCCAGCAGCTACAGGGGCACAGATACGCAGTATTTT.

This clonotype was observed at least ten times. J is TRBJ2-4 and V is TRBV5-5; either TRBD1 or TRBD2 may fit D (6 bases each). V lost 6 bases and J lost 4, with 17 bases in between. The CDR3 totals 15 residues. The germline CDR1 and CDR2 sequences are SGHKS and YYEKEE (reference sequence). This CDR3 is CASTMEGVGKNIQYF. The CDR3, as DNA: TGTGCCAGCACTATGGAGGGGGTGGGGAAAAACATTCAGTACTTC.

This clonotype was picked up a small number of times. The chain joins TRBV14 to TRBJ2-2; 9 bases are a match to TRBD1. The CDR3 contains 17 residues. V lost 1 base and J lost 6; bases outside the gene matches: 9. From germline, CDR1 is SGHDN and CDR2 FVKESK. CDR3 coding DNA: TGTGCCAGCAGCCAAGTCCTGGGACAGGGATACTCCGGGGAGCTGTTTTTT. This encodes CASSQVLGQGYSGELFF. Filled out from reference TRBV14 and TRBJ2-2, the complete variable domain reads EAGVTQFPSHSVIEKGQTVTLRCDPISGHDNLYWYRRVMGKEIKFLLHFVKESKQDESGMPNNRFLAERTGGTYSTLKVQPAELEDSGVYFCASSQVLGQGYSGELFFGEGSRLTVL.

This clonotype was picked up a small number of times. J is TRBJ1-4 and V is TRBV12-3 or TRBV12-4; D not certain. CDR3 size: 15 residues. The germline V and J ends were trimmed by 6 bases and 2 bases, with 13 bases remaining between them. The CDR3 here is CASREGLRTNEKLFF. The CDR3 bases are TGTGCCAGCAGGGAAGGGTTGAGGACTAATGAAAAACTGTTTTTT.

This clonotype has a handful of counts. The chain links TRBV3-1 to TRBJ2-7, with TRBD1 identical over 8 bases. Germline assignment: CDR1 LGHDT and CDR2 YNNKEL (reference sequence). The CDR3 loop spans 13 amino acids. The V gene end was trimmed by 6 bases and the J gene end by 2 bases; junction bases not matched to a gene: 3. For the CDR3, the DNA is TGTGCCAGCAGGTCACAGGGGGCCTACGAGCAGTACTTC. The encoded protein is CASRSQGAYEQYF.

This clonotype appeared a few times. CDR3 region: CASSLGTGGYYNEQFF. CDR3 sequence (DNA): TGTGCCAGCAGCTTAGGGACAGGGGGTTACTACAATGAGCAGTTCTTC. The gene calls are TRBV13 and TRBJ2-1; 9 bases are a match to TRBD1. Germline CDR1 and CDR2: PRHDT and FYEKMQ (reference sequence). The CDR3 has 16 amino acids. Trimming cost V 0 bases and J 3 bases; bases outside gene matches: 3.

This clonotype was counted at least ten times. The chain has TRBV4-1 and TRBJ2-7; unclear D gene. Per the germline V gene, CDR1 is MGHRA and CDR2 is YSYEKL. The V gene lost 1 base and the J gene lost 1 base, with 5 bases spanning the gap. The CDR3 has 13 residues. The CDR3: CASSQVGSYEQYF. The CDR3 nucleotides are TGCGCCAGCAGCCAAGTGGGATCCTACGAGCAGTACTTC.

This clonotype was picked up a small number of times. The chain is built from TRBV20-1 and TRBJ2-1; D possibly corresponds to TRBD2 (6 bases). Trimming cost V 3 bases and J 3 bases, with 18 bases left between them. This CDR3 is built from 16 residues. Germline CDR1 DFQATT, CDR2 SNEGSKA (reference sequence). CDR3 sequence reads: CSASPPNAGYYNEQFF. In nucleotides, the CDR3 is TGCAGTGCTAGCCCCCCGAATGCGGGGTACTACAATGAGCAGTTCTTC.